These T cell receptor beta chains were read from a single sample in a study of T cells expressing NK-cell markers. TCRdb derives one entry per CDR3 protein from the 5' RACE reads, leaving out DNA. This sample's table reports about 390,000 distinct CDR3 sequences. The source material was blood T cells: a sorted CD56 or NKG2C T cell subset, CD4+ or CD8+ T cells, or bulk PBMC T cells (not recorded which). These receptors all stem from a woman aged 45 to 65 in good health. CDR3s include the opening cysteine and the closing phenylalanine or tryptophan.

v_gene	j_gene	CDR3aa
TRBV10-3	TRBJ2-5	CATRGAGDETQYF
TRBV5-1	TRBJ2-1	CASSVGTSGYNEQFF
TRBV24-1	TRBJ2-3	CATSQTGLSGDTQYF
TRBV24-1	TRBJ2-3	CATSDALTGHTDTQYF
TRBV7-2	TRBJ2-1	CASSSPRTSGTGSYNEQFF
TRBV30	TRBJ2-2	CAWARLAATGELFF
TRBV6-1	TRBJ2-1	CASSPEGDEQFF
TRBV10-3	TRBJ2-3	CAISESDSLDTQYF
TRBV6-1	TRBJ2-1	CASSETGFYNEQFF
TRBV7-3	TRBJ2-2	CASTPSVYTGELFF
TRBV29-1	TRBJ1-2	CSVDLGANYGYTF
TRBV3-1	TRBJ2-1	CASSPTPLAESLDEQFF
TRBV2	TRBJ2-3	CASSEGGSGRGTDTQYF
TRBV5-5	TRBJ2-7	CASSLVLAGFYEQYF
TRBV9	TRBJ2-3	CASSVSSGNTDTQYF
TRBV10-3	TRBJ2-3	CAISGTGVYTDTQYF
TRBV29-1	TRBJ1-2	CSVDDSTGGVGYTF
TRBV12-3/TRBV12-4	TRBJ2-3	CASSPGLAGGPGRGDTQYF
TRBV6-5	TRBJ2-5	CASSWVGQGEETQYF
TRBV24-1	TRBJ2-2	CATTRSGAGELFF
TRBV6-5	TRBJ2-1	CASNRQGRNEQFF
TRBV6-5	TRBJ2-1	CASSTFLGNEQFF
TRBV6-5	TRBJ2-3	CASSYEARLGTDTQYF
TRBV18	TRBJ2-7	CASSPVGSEQYF
TRBV15	TRBJ1-5	CATSRPTGTVSQPQHF
TRBV15	TRBJ2-1	CATKRSGTSGNEQFF
TRBV20-1	TRBJ1-5	CSARIGQEGQPQHF
TRBV4-1	TRBJ2-1	CASSQATPDRGLGNEQFF
TRBV4-2	TRBJ2-5	CASRLAGGFQETQYF